Listed below are T cell receptor beta chains from one sample, sequenced in a study of T cells in Graves' hyperthyroidism and ophthalmopathy. TCRdb fed the multiplex PCR reads into MiXCR, producing one record per CDR3 protein. The sample includes fewer than 650,000 distinct CDR3 sequences, roughly 14% of them seen just once. The specimen was blood. The receptors shown here come from a woman aged 40-49 years with Graves' ophthalmopathy. Both conserved end residues are trimmed from each CDR3. The order of the fields is V gene, D gene, J gene, CDR3 protein. The D gene is left open where the match is weak.

TRBV6-2/TRBV6-3	.	TRBJ2-7	ASTDWLAREQY
TRBV6-5	TRBD2	TRBJ2-5	ASSISLTSGGQETQY
TRBV12-3/TRBV12-4	.	TRBJ1-1	ASRKGRLNTEAF
TRBV25-1	.	TRBJ1-2	ASSDHTTSGGYT
TRBV27	TRBD2	TRBJ2-7	ASSSLGLVGEAEQY
TRBV27	.	TRBJ1-2	ASSPTLITVNSYGYT
TRBV12-3/TRBV12-4	.	TRBJ2-6	ASRLQRAGANVLT
TRBV18	.	TRBJ1-1	ASSPPGQTEAF
TRBV13	TRBD1	TRBJ2-7	ASSPRTGSWYEQY
TRBV12-3/TRBV12-4	.	TRBJ1-2	ASTPDRRGGYGYT
TRBV6-1	.	TRBJ1-5	ASGPRLGYNQPQH
TRBV6-2/TRBV6-3	TRBD1	TRBJ1-1	ASSPRTGGRRTEAF
TRBV4-2	.	TRBJ1-1	ASSPGAGGNTEAF
TRBV6-1	.	TRBJ2-7	ASSGGQRLYEQY
TRBV19	.	TRBJ1-5	ASSSSHDSNQPQH
TRBV27	.	TRBJ2-5	ASSFKMETQY
TRBV5-6	.	TRBJ2-7	ASSSVGWPHEQY
TRBV7-9	TRBD1	TRBJ2-5	ASRYGTGEETQY
TRBV11-2	.	TRBJ2-4	ASSPGLRLAKNIQY
TRBV6-2/TRBV6-3	.	TRBJ2-2	ASSYGSGVENTGELF
TRBV6-2/TRBV6-3	.	TRBJ2-5	ASSSRTQETQY
TRBV24-1	.	TRBJ2-7	ATSDTSQEQY
TRBV11-3	TRBD2	TRBJ2-7	ASSLAAGGPYEQY
TRBV19	.	TRBJ1-5	ASSMDGAGNQPQH
TRBV6-1	.	TRBJ1-5	ASTSKWSADSNQPQH
TRBV4-1	TRBD2	TRBJ2-2	ASSQDWLAGARSGELF
TRBV29-1	.	TRBJ2-7	SVLVGSFYEQY
TRBV29-1	TRBD1	TRBJ2-7	SVDGQGGSEQY
TRBV7-2	.	TRBJ1-5	ASSFDPRNQPQH